What follows is one TCR beta chain and its context. Its specificity is unknown. This entry comes from a study of T cell repertoires in cytomegalovirus infection. Study-level information: A matching HLA type, together with CMV infection, was signaled by public TCR beta signatures.

From the reads, TCRdb called clonotypes with MiXCR, one entry per CDR3 protein. The sample lists fewer than 250,000 distinct CDR3 sequences, approximately 24% occurring once. Overall study results and limits: The response measured ex vivo was dominated by TCR beta clonotypes (HLA-C-restricted and CMV-specific). People with CMV and the relevant HLA were identified by cumulative public TCR beta family frequency.

The specimen was CD8+ T cells from PBMCs. This sequence originates from a human donor in good health (CMV status not recorded). Some clones in this sample may be carry-over from other donors' samples.

The CDR3 DNA sequence: TGTGCCAGCAAGTTTCCGGGAGATACGCAGTATTTT. It yields the protein CASKFPGDTQYF. The chain couples TRBV28 to TRBJ2-3; D is uncertain. The CDR3 runs to 12 residues. Trimming cost V 7 bases and J 5 bases, with 10 bases left between them. The germline V gene encodes CDR1 MDHEN and CDR2 SYDVKM.